This paragraph reports one TCR beta chain. These data belong to a study of response to subunit inactivated influenza vaccine. TCRdb used MiXCR to reprocess the RT-PCR reads, holding one entry per CDR3 protein. The table lists some 500,000 distinct CDR3 sequences, 10% to 15% of them singletons. V gave up 3 bases and J gave up 3 bases, with 15 bases separating them. The length of the CDR3 is 15 residues. Germline V gene sequence: CDR1 SEHNR, CDR2 FQNEAQ (reference sequence). This clonotype was obtained from a man aged 45-60 years who received an inactivated influenza vaccine. The sample was PBMCs from blood, taken 45 days after vaccination. This chain links TRBV7-9 with TRBJ2-7, with no clear D. CDR3 protein: CASSLTPSTFYEQYF. The CDR3 DNA follows: TGTGCCAGCAGCTTGACTCCCTCGACTTTCTACGAGCAGTACTTC.